This TCR beta chain was profiled in a study of T cells after yellow fever vaccination. This clonotype has a count of ten or more. Synthesis of TCR cDNA relied on 5'RACE template switching, which attached a universal primer site and UMIs. Via MiXCR, TCRdb re-called the 5' RACE reads, giving one row per CDR3 protein. The top ten clones hold 15% of a sample with about 400,000 distinct CDR3 sequences, 6.2% of them seen once. This TCR was sampled from a man aged 25-40 years who received the YFV17D yellow fever vaccine. Sequenced material: PBMCs, taken 5 days after the yellow fever booster vaccination.

The CDR3 sequence is CASSFQTGVQLASSYNEQFF. CDR3 bases: TGTGCCAGCAGTTTCCAGACAGGGGTTCAACTAGCTAGCTCCTACAATGAGCAGTTCTTC. This sequence joins TRBV12-3 or TRBV12-4 and TRBJ2-1, with 8 bases fitting TRBD1. Losses at the gene ends were 3 bases for V and 0 bases for J; bases not matched to a gene: 16. The CDR3 covers 20 residues.